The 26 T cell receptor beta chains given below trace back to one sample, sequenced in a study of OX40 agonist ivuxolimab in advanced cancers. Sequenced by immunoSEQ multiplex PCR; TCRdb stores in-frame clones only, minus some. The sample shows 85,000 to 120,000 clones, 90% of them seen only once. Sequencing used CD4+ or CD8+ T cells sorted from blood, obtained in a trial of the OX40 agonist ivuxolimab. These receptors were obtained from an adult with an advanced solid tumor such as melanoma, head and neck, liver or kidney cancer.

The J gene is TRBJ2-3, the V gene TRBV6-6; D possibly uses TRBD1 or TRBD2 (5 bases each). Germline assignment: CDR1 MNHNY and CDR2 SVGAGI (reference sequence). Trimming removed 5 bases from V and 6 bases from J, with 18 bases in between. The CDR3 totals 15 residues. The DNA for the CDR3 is TGTGCCAGCAGTCCCGGGACCTCTGGTATGGATACGCAGTATTTT. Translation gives CASSPGTSGMDTQYF.

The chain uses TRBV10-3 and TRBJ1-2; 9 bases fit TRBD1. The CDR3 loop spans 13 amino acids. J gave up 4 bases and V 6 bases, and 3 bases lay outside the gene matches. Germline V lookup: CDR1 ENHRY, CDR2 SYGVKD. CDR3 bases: TGTGCCATCAGATCGACAGGGGGCTATGGCTACACCTTC. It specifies CAIRSTGGYGYTF.

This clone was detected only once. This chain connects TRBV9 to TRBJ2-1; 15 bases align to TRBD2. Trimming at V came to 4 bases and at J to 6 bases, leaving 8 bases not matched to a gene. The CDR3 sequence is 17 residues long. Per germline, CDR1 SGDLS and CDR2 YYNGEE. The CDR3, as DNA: TGTGCCAGCAGCCCAGGGACTAGCGGGGGGAGCGGCAATGAGCAGTTCTTC. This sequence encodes CASSPGTSGGSGNEQFF.

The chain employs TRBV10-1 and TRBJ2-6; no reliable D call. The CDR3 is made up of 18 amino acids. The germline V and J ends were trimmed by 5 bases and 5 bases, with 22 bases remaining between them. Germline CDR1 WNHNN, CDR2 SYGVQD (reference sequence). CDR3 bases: TGCGCCAGCAGTCCTCTCTTAATCGCACAAAGTCGGGCCAACGTCCTGACTTTC. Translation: CASSPLLIAQSRANVLTF.

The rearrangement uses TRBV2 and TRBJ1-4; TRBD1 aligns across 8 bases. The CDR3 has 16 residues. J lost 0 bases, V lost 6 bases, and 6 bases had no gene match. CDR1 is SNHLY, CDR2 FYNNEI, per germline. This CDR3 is CASRGGQGTTNEKLFF. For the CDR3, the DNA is TGTGCCAGCAGGGGAGGACAGGGAACAACTAATGAAAAACTGTTTTTT.

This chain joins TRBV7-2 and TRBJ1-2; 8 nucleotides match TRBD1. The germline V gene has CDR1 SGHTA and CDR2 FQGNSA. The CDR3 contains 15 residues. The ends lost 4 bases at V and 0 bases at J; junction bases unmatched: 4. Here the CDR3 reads CASSSSTGANYGYTF. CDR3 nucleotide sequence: TGTGCCAGCAGCTCCTCGACAGGGGCTAACTATGGCTACACCTTC.

CDR3 sequence reads: CASSQDEGRIYGYTF. In nucleotides, the CDR3 is TGTGCCAGCAGCCAAGATGAGGGGCGGATCTATGGCTACACCTTC. This chain connects TRBV14 to TRBJ1-2; D might be TRBD1 (5 bases). CDR3 length: 15 amino acids. Germline V CDR1 and CDR2: SGHDN, FVKESK. V dropped 0 bases and J dropped 4 bases, with 12 bases sitting between them.

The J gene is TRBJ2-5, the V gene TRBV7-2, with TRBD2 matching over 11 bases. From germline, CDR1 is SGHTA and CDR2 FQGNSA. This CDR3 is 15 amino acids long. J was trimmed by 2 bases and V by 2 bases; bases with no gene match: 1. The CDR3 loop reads CASSLWTSGQETQYF. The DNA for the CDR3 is TGTGCCAGCAGCTTATGGACTAGCGGGCAAGAGACCCAGTACTTC.

CDR3 bases: TGCGCCAGCAGCCAAGAAGCGCGAGCGGGGGGACAAGAGACCCAGTACTTC. Its translation is CASSQEARAGGQETQYF. This chain uses TRBV4-3 with TRBJ2-5; 9 bases line up with TRBD2. J gave up 2 bases and V 0 bases, and 7 bases lay outside the gene matches. CDR1 LGHNA and CDR2 YSLEER come from the germline V gene. The CDR3 is 17 residues long.

CDR3 bases: TGTGCCAGCTCGCCGGGACAGGGAATGGGAGCTTTCTTT. Amino acids: CASSPGQGMGAFF. The chain combines TRBV18 with TRBJ1-1, with TRBD1 matching 9 bases. V shed 6 bases and J 10 bases; nucleotides not matched to a gene: 9. CDR3 size: 13 residues. Per germline, CDR1 KGHSH and CDR2 LQKENI.

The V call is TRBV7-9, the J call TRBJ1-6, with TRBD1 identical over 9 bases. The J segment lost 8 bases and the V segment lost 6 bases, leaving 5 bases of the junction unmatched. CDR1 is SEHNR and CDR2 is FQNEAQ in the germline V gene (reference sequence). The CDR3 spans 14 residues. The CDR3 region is CASSKDRGDSPLHF. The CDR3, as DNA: TGTGCCAGCAGTAAGGACAGGGGCGATTCACCCCTCCACTTT.

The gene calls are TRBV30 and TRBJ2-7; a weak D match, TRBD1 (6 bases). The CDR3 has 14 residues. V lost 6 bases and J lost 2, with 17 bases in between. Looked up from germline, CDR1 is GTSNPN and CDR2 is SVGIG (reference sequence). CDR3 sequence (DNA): TGTGCCTGTCAAACAGGGTATCCAGCCTACGAGCAGTACTTC. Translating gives CACQTGYPAYEQYF.

For the CDR3, the DNA is TGTGCCAGCCGAGGGGTCGCCAGGTACAATGAGCAGTTCTTC. Translated, it gives CASRGVARYNEQFF. The genes are TRBV2 and TRBJ2-1; D might be TRBD1 or TRBD2, each matching 5 bases. The CDR3 sequence is 14 residues long. Germline CDR1 reads SNHLY; CDR2 reads FYNNEI. V dropped 8 bases and J dropped 4 bases, with 15 bases sitting between them.

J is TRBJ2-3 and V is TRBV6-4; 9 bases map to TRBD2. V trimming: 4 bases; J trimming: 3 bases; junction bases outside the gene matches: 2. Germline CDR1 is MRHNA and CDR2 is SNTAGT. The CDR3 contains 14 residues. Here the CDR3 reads CASSVSGGTDTQYF. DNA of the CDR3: TGTGCCAGCAGTGTTAGCGGGGGAACAGATACGCAGTATTTT.

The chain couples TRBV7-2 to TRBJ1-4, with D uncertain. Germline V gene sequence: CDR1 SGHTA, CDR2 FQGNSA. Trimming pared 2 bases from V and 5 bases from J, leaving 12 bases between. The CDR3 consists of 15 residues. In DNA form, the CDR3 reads TGTGCCAGCAGCTTACGGTTACGGCCGAATGAAAAACTGTTTTTT. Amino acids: CASSLRLRPNEKLFF.

Here the CDR3 reads CASSRDNSNQPQHF. CDR3 DNA: TGTGCCAGCAGCCGCGACAATAGCAATCAGCCCCAGCATTTT. This rearrangement joins TRBV6-6 to TRBJ1-5; D not certain. Germline V gene lookup returns CDR1 MNHNY and CDR2 SVGAGI (reference sequence). The ends were cut back, 6 bases at V and 0 bases at J, with 9 bases in the middle. This CDR3 is 14 amino acids long.

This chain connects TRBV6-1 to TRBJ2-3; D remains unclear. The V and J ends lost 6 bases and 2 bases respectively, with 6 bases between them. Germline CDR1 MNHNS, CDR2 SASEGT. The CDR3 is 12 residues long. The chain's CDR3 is CASSPTTDTQYF. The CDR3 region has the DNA TGTGCCAGCAGCCCCACCACAGATACGCAGTATTTT.

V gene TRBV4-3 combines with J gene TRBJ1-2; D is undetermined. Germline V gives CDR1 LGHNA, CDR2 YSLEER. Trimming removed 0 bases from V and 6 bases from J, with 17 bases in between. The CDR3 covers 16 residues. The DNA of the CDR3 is TGCGCCAGCAGCCAAGAGACCTTAAGGCCTTTAGATGGCTACACCTTC. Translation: CASSQETLRPLDGYTF.

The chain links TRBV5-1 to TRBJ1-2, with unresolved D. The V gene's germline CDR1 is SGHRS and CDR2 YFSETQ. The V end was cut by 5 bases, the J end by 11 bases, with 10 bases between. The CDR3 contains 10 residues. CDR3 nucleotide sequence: TGCGCCAGCAGTTCTTCAGGTTACACCTTC. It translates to CASSSSGYTF.

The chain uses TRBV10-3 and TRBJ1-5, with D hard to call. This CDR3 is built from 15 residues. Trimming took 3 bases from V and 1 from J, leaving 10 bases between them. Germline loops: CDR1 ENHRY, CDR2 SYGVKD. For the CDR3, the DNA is TGTGCCATCAGTGATCGCGGACGAAGCAATCAGCCCCAGCATTTT. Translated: CAISDRGRSNQPQHF.

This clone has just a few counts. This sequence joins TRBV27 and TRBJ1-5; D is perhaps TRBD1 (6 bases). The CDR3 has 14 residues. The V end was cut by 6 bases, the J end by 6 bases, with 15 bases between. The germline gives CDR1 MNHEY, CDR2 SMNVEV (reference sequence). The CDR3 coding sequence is TGTGCCAGCAGGAGGAGGGGGGTCGGTCAGCCCCAGCATTTT. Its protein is CASRRRGVGQPQHF.

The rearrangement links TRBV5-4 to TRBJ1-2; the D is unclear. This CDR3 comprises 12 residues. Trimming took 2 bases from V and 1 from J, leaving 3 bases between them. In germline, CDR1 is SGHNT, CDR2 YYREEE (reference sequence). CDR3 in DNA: TGTGCCAGCAGCTTAAATAACTATGGCTACACCTTC. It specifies CASSLNNYGYTF. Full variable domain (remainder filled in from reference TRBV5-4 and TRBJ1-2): ETGVTQSPTHLIKTRGQQVTLRCSSQSGHNTVSWYQQALGQGPQFIFQYYREEENGRGNFPPRFSGLQFPNYSSELNVNALELDDSALYLCASSLNNYGYTFGSGTRLTVV.

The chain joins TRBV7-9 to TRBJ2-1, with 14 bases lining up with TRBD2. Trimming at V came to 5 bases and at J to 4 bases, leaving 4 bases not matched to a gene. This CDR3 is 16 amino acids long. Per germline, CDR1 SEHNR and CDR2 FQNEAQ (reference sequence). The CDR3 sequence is CASSPRLAGGYNEQFF. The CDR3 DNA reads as TGTGCCAGCAGCCCCAGACTAGCGGGGGGGTACAATGAGCAGTTCTTC.

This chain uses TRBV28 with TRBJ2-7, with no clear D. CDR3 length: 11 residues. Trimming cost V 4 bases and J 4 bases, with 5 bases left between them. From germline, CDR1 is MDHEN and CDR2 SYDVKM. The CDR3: CASSYRYEQYF. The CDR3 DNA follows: TGTGCCAGCAGTTATAGATACGAGCAGTACTTC. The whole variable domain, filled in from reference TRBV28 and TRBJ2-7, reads DVKVTQSSRYLVKRTGEKVFLECVQDMDHENMFWYRQDPGLGLRLIYFSYDVKMKEKGDIPEGYSVSREKKERFSLILESASTNQTSMYLCASSYRYEQYFGPGTRLTVT.

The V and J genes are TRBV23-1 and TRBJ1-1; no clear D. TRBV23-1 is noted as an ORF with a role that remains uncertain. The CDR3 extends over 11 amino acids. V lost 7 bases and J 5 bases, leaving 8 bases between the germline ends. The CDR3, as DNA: TGCGCCAGCACGGCGTATACTGAAGCTTTCTTT. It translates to CASTAYTEAFF.

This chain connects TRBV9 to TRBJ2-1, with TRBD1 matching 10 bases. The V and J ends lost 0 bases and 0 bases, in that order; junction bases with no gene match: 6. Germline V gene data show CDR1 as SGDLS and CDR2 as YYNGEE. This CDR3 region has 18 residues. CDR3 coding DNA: TGTGCCAGCAGCGTAGCCCTGGGACAGGGGCGCTCCTACAATGAGCAGTTCTTC. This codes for CASSVALGQGRSYNEQFF.